Presented here are 19 T cell receptor beta chains from one specimen sequenced in a study of T cell repertoires in cytomegalovirus infection. TCRdb used MiXCR to reprocess the reads, holding one entry per CDR3 protein. In the table there are roughly 70,000 distinct CDR3 sequences, 20% to 25% of which are singletons. Their antigens are not known. The sequencing here drew on CD8+ T cells from cultured PBMCs, taken from culture after CMV antigen stimulation. These receptors all come from a human donor in good health (CMV status not recorded). Some clones in this sample may be carry-over from other donors' samples.

V is TRBV12-3 or TRBV12-4 and J is TRBJ1-2; TRBD1 aligns across 9 bases. The CDR3 covers 14 residues. The V segment lost 5 bases and the J segment 10 bases; nucleotides outside the gene matches: 11. The CDR3 coding sequence is TGTGCCAGCAGTCCCTACCCGGGACAGGGCGACTACACCTTC. Translation: CASSPYPGQGDYTF.

In this sample, this clonotype turned up a few times. The rearrangement uses TRBV5-4 and TRBJ1-1, with D possibly being TRBD1 (6 bases). V was clipped by 3 bases and J by 10 bases, with 19 bases between them. The CDR3 runs to 14 residues. The germline V gene encodes CDR1 SGHNT and CDR2 YYREEE (reference sequence). The CDR3 nucleotides read TGTGCCAGCAGCTCATCGGGAGGGGGGTTACGAGCTTTCTTT. Translated, it gives CASSSSGGGLRAFF. The variable domain in full, with the rest retrieved from reference TRBV5-4 and TRBJ1-1, is ETGVTQSPTHLIKTRGQQVTLRCSSQSGHNTVSWYQQALGQGPQFIFQYYREEENGRGNFPPRFSGLQFPNYSSELNVNALELDDSALYLCASSSSGGGLRAFFGQGTRLTVV.

This sequence joins TRBV15 and TRBJ2-4; D not resolved. The ends were cut back, 0 bases at V and 7 bases at J, with 13 bases in the middle. The CDR3 contains 15 residues. Germline CDR1 and CDR2: LNHNV and YYDKDF (reference sequence). DNA for the CDR3: TGTGCCACCAGCAGAGATCGTGAAGGGTGGAACATTCAGTACTTC. Encoded protein: CATSRDREGWNIQYF.

The sample holds many counts of this clonotype. The V gene is TRBV12-3 or TRBV12-4, the J gene TRBJ2-5; TRBD1 is a possible D gene (6 bases). CDR3 length: 14 residues. Trimming cost V 3 bases and J 4 bases, with 12 bases left between them. This CDR3 is CASSFLPGVETQYF. The CDR3 nucleotides are TGTGCCAGCAGTTTTCTACCAGGGGTAGAGACCCAGTACTTC.

As regards this clonotype: At one end, the junction sequence differs from germline, possibly due to a read error. This chain connects TRBV4-3 to TRBJ1-5; no clear D gene. The CDR3 runs 15 residues. CDR1 and CDR2 from the germline V gene are LGHNA and YSLEER. In DNA form, the CDR3 reads TGCGCCAGCAGTCAAGATTTCTTTAGCAATCAGCCCCAGCATTTT. Its protein is CASSQDFFSNQPQHF.

The rearrangement uses TRBV19 and TRBJ2-7; maybe TRBD1 (6 bases). This CDR3 is 14 amino acids long. The V gene lost 3 bases and the J gene lost 0 bases, with 9 bases spanning the gap. The germline V gene has CDR1 LNHDA and CDR2 SQIVND (reference sequence). CDR3 in amino acids: CASSIVGASYEQYF. CDR3 nucleotide sequence: TGTGCCAGTAGTATTGTGGGGGCCTCCTACGAGCAGTACTTC. Full variable domain (missing parts from reference TRBV19 and TRBJ2-7): DGGITQSPKYLFRKEGQNVTLSCEQNLNHDAMYWYRQDPGQGLRLIYYSQIVNDFQKGDIAEGYSVSREKKESFPLTVTSAQKNPTAFYLCASSIVGASYEQYFGPGTRLTVT.

The table lists this clonotype with a few counts. The chain links TRBV7-6 to TRBJ1-4, with D perhaps matching TRBD1 (6 bases). The ends were cut back, 2 bases at V and 3 bases at J, with 16 bases in the middle. The germline V gene has CDR1 SGHVS and CDR2 FNYEAQ. There are 17 residues in the CDR3. CDR3 loop: CASSLRGRGAANEKLFF. The CDR3 DNA follows: TGTGCCAGCAGCTTACGGGGCCGGGGGGCGGCTAATGAAAAACTGTTTTTT.

Written as DNA, the CDR3 is TGTGCCAGCAGCGGGGCCGGGACAGACATTGGGCCTGAAGCTTTCTTT. Translated: CASSGAGTDIGPEAFF. The chain couples TRBV5-4 to TRBJ1-1, with TRBD1 identical over 7 bases. The V and J ends lost 4 bases and 6 bases, in that order; junction bases with no gene match: 15. This CDR3 comprises 16 residues. Looked up from germline, CDR1 is SGHNT and CDR2 is YYREEE (reference sequence). Using reference TRBV5-4 and TRBJ1-1 for the parts outside the CDR3, the full variable domain is ETGVTQSPTHLIKTRGQQVTLRCSSQSGHNTVSWYQQALGQGPQFIFQYYREEENGRGNFPPRFSGLQFPNYSSELNVNALELDDSALYLCASSGAGTDIGPEAFFGQGTRLTVV.

The J gene is TRBJ2-1, the V gene TRBV7-9, with TRBD2 as a possible D gene (6 bases). V gave up 2 bases and J gave up 8 bases, with 16 bases separating them. Per the germline V gene, CDR1 is SEHNR and CDR2 is FQNEAQ (reference sequence). The CDR3 runs 15 residues. This CDR3 is CASSLLALYRHEQFF. The DNA for the CDR3 is TGTGCCAGCAGCTTACTAGCGTTATATCGGCATGAGCAGTTCTTC.

This clonotype has just a few counts. The chain employs TRBV7-8 and TRBJ2-3; D may be TRBD2 (7 bases). This CDR3 is 16 amino acids long. Trimming removed 2 bases from V and 1 base from J, with 13 bases in between. Germline loops: CDR1 SGHVS, CDR2 FQNEAQ. CDR3 in amino acids: CASSLNRGGGTDTQYF. Here the CDR3 DNA reads TGTGCCAGCAGCTTAAATAGGGGGGGGGGCACAGATACGCAGTATTTT. Filled out from reference TRBV7-8 and TRBJ2-3, the complete variable domain reads GAGVSQSPRYKVAKRGQDVALRCDPISGHVSLFWYQQALGQGPEFLTYFQNEAQLDKSGLPSDRFFAERPEGSVSTLKIQRTQQEDSAVYLCASSLNRGGGTDTQYFGPGTRLTVL.

The chain employs TRBV4-3 and TRBJ2-4, with 10 bases aligning to TRBD2. The CDR3 totals 15 residues. The V gene end was trimmed by 3 bases and the J gene end by 9 bases; junction bases not matched to a gene: 8. Germline V gives CDR1 LGHNA, CDR2 YSLEER. The CDR3 loop is CASSQRSSGGGIQYF. The DNA for the CDR3 is TGCGCCAGCAGCCAGAGGTCTAGCGGGGGCGGCATTCAGTACTTC.

The rearrangement links TRBV19 to TRBJ1-2; perhaps TRBD1 as D (6 bases). V lost 3 bases and J 3 bases, leaving 8 bases between the germline ends. CDR3 size: 13 residues. The V gene's germline CDR1 is LNHDA and CDR2 SQIVND (reference sequence). The CDR3 loop reads CASSIAGDYGYTF. DNA for the CDR3: TGTGCCAGTAGTATTGCAGGGGACTATGGCTACACCTTC.

This clonotype was seen only once. V and J are TRBV27 and TRBJ2-3; 11 nucleotides agree with TRBD1. This CDR3 region has 15 residues. The trim removed 5 bases at V and 4 bases at J, leaving 5 bases unmatched. Germline loops: CDR1 MNHEY, CDR2 SMNVEV (reference sequence). CDR3 protein: CASSRRDRGADTQYF. The CDR3 bases are TGTGCCAGCAGTCGCCGGGACAGGGGGGCAGATACGCAGTATTTT.

In DNA, the CDR3 is TGTGCCAGCAGTTCCAGGGGATACGAGCAGTACTTC. This gives the protein CASSSRGYEQYF. J is TRBJ2-7 and V is TRBV27, with D possibly TRBD1 on 6 matching bases. Germline CDR1 MNHEY, CDR2 SMNVEV (reference sequence). CDR3 size: 12 residues. Trimming left V 4 bases short and J 4 bases short, with 8 bases between.

This rearrangement joins TRBV7-8 to TRBJ2-3, with TRBD1 identical over 8 bases. The CDR3 contains 17 residues. The V gene end was trimmed by 4 bases and the J gene end by 0 bases; junction bases not matched to a gene: 9. Germline V gene sequence: CDR1 SGHVS, CDR2 FQNEAQ. This CDR3 is CASSWGQGATSTDTQYF. DNA for the CDR3: TGTGCCAGCAGCTGGGGGCAGGGGGCGACTAGCACAGATACGCAGTATTTT. The whole variable domain, filled in from reference TRBV7-8 and TRBJ2-3, reads GAGVSQSPRYKVAKRGQDVALRCDPISGHVSLFWYQQALGQGPEFLTYFQNEAQLDKSGLPSDRFFAERPEGSVSTLKIQRTQQEDSAVYLCASSWGQGATSTDTQYFGPGTRLTVL.

The chain combines TRBV10-2 with TRBJ2-3; D unclear. V was pared by 2 bases and J by 6 bases, with 6 bases between. This CDR3 is built from 12 residues. CDR1 WSHSY and CDR2 SAAADI come from the germline V gene. CDR3 DNA: TGCGCCAGCAGTGAGGGGTGGGATACGCAGTATTTT. Amino acids: CASSEGWDTQYF.

This clonotype has only a few counts. The rearrangement joins TRBV12-3 or TRBV12-4 to TRBJ1-6; TRBD1 matches at 7 bases. This CDR3 spans 14 amino acids. After removal of 7 bases from V and 9 bases from J, the junction contained 9 bases not matched to a gene. The CDR3 is CASNLGTVSSPLHF. CDR3 nucleotides: TGTGCCAGCAACCTCGGGACAGTAAGTTCACCCCTCCACTTT.

This clonotype was picked up a small number of times. This chain uses TRBV6-2 or TRBV6-3 with TRBJ1-6; D may be TRBD1 (6 bases). Germline V gene sequence: CDR1 MNHEY, CDR2 SVGEGT. V dropped 6 bases and J dropped 11 bases, with 14 bases sitting between them. CDR3 length: 13 residues. Here the CDR3 reads CASRGSTGPPLHF. The DNA for the CDR3 is TGTGCCAGCAGGGGGTCTACAGGGCCACCCCTCCACTTT.

The chain carries TRBV6-5 and TRBJ1-1, with TRBD1 matching over 7 bases. The junction had 6 bases not matched to a gene; V was cut back by 5 bases and J by 3 bases. In germline, CDR1 is MNHEY, CDR2 SVGAGI. This CDR3 is built from 14 residues. CDR3 coding DNA: TGTGCCAGCAGTCATACAGGGGAGGACACTGAAGCTTTCTTT. Translated, it gives CASSHTGEDTEAFF.